The 9 T cell receptor beta chains presented below share a single source sample, sequenced in a study of radiotherapy plus CTLA-4 blockade in lung cancer. Some clones are missing from TCRdb's copy, which holds only in-frame ones; the method was immunoSEQ multiplex PCR. Of more than 90,000 clones listed, just under 80% are singletons. This sample comprised peripheral blood, obtained from a patient treated with radiotherapy plus ipilimumab. These receptors were collected from a human donor with non-small cell lung cancer who had a partial response to radiotherapy plus ipilimumab.

This sequence joins TRBV6-1 and TRBJ2-2, with D perhaps matching TRBD1 (6 bases). The germline V gene has CDR1 MNHNS and CDR2 SASEGT. Trimming pared 5 bases from V and 4 bases from J, leaving 14 bases between. The CDR3 contains 15 residues. The CDR3 DNA follows: TGTGCCAGCAGTTGGCTTCAGGGGACCACCGGGGAGCTGTTTTTT. It specifies CASSWLQGTTGELFF.

The chain links TRBV30 to TRBJ2-3, with D tentatively TRBD2 (5 bases). This CDR3 contains 16 residues. Trimming removed 4 bases at V and 1 base at J, with 18 bases between. Germline CDR1 GTSNPN, CDR2 SVGIG (reference sequence). The CDR3 loop reads CAWKLGFRVGTDTQYF. The CDR3 coding sequence is TGTGCCTGGAAACTAGGGTTTAGAGTTGGCACAGATACGCAGTATTTT.

The V call is TRBV27, the J call TRBJ2-6, with D tentatively TRBD2 (6 bases). CDR3 length: 17 residues. The germline V gene has CDR1 MNHEY and CDR2 SMNVEV (reference sequence). V lost 3 bases, J lost 0 bases, and 12 bases lay in between. The CDR3 loop is CASSFGGKSSGANVLTF. The CDR3 bases are TGTGCCAGCAGTTTTGGCGGGAAATCCTCTGGGGCCAACGTCCTGACTTTC.

V is TRBV28 and J is TRBJ1-5, with 8 bases aligning to TRBD1. CDR3 length: 16 amino acids. V gave up 2 bases and J gave up 4 bases; unmatched junction bases: 7. Germline V gene data show CDR1 as MDHEN and CDR2 as SYDVKM. DNA for the CDR3: TGTGCCAGCAGTTTACGTACAACAGGGGGGAATCAGCCCCAGCATTTT. It codes for CASSLRTTGGNQPQHF.

The chain combines TRBV25-1 with TRBJ2-1; D gene unclear. Trimming removed 6 bases at V and 4 bases at J, with 16 bases between. The germline CDR1 and CDR2 sequences are MGHDK and SYGVNS. CDR3 length equals 15 residues. DNA of the CDR3: TGTGCCAGCAGCGACACGGCAGGCTCTTACAATGAGCAGTTCTTC. This codes for CASSDTAGSYNEQFF.

The J gene is TRBJ2-3, the V gene TRBV5-1; D is unresolved. Germline V gives CDR1 SGHRS, CDR2 YFSETQ. CDR3 length: 11 amino acids. Trimming removed 3 bases from V and 4 bases from J, with 3 bases in between. This CDR3 reads CASSSADTQYF. For the CDR3, the DNA is TGCGCCAGCAGCTCTGCAGATACGCAGTATTTT.

The V gene is TRBV27, the J gene TRBJ2-1; TRBD2 matches at 9 bases. This CDR3 has 19 residues. The V gene end was trimmed by 7 bases and the J gene end by 9 bases; junction bases not matched to a gene: 25. Germline-derived CDR1 and CDR2 are MNHEY and SMNVEV (reference sequence). For the CDR3, the DNA is TGTGCCAGCACCTACCGGGCAGTAGGATGGCGGGAGGGCTTGACTGAGCAGTTCTTC. Its protein is CASTYRAVGWREGLTEQFF.

The rearrangement links TRBV25-1 to TRBJ2-5; D ambiguous. The CDR3 extends over 13 amino acids. The V end lost 0 bases, the J end lost 10 bases, and 12 bases lay between the germline ends. Germline CDR1 MGHDK, CDR2 SYGVNS. CDR3: CASSEYQRPIQYF. The CDR3 region has the DNA TGTGCCAGCAGTGAATATCAGCGCCCTATCCAGTACTTC.

Here the CDR3 reads CASSSWTSGSGETQYF. The CDR3 coding sequence is TGTGCCAGCAGCTCCTGGACTAGCGGGAGTGGGGAGACCCAGTACTTC. The chain carries TRBV5-4 and TRBJ2-5, with 13 bases aligning to TRBD2. Germline V gene lookup returns CDR1 SGHNT and CDR2 YYREEE (reference sequence). J was trimmed by 5 bases and V by 3 bases; bases with no gene match: 7. The CDR3 is 16 residues long. The whole variable domain, remainder taken from reference TRBV5-4 and TRBJ2-5, is ETGVTQSPTHLIKTRGQQVTLRCSSQSGHNTVSWYQQALGQGPQFIFQYYREEENGRGNFPPRFSGLQFPNYSSELNVNALELDDSALYLCASSSWTSGSGETQYFGPGTRLLVL.